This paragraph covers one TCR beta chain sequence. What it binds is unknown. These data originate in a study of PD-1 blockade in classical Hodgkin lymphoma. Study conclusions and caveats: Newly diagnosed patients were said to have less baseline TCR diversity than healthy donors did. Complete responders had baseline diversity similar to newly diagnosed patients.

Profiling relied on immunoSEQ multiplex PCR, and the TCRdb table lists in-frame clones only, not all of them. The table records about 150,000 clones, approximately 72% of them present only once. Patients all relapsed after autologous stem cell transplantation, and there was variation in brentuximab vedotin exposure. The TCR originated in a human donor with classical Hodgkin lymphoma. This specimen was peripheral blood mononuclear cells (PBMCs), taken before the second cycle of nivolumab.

CDR3 amino acids: CASSLGLYTDTQYF. The CDR3, as DNA: TGTGCCAGCAGTTTAGGGCTTTACACAGATACGCAGTATTTT. The gene calls are TRBV27 and TRBJ2-3; D is ambiguous. Germline values: CDR1 MNHEY, CDR2 SMNVEV (reference sequence). The V gene lost 2 bases and the J gene lost 2 bases, with 8 bases spanning the gap. The CDR3 runs 14 residues.